This T cell receptor beta chain was found in a study of post-analysis software for immune sequencing data. Study observations and caveats: Significantly lower normalized Chao1 diversity was seen in multiple sclerosis patients than in controls. About 5 TRBV segments were significantly more frequent in patients than in controls. TRBV5-6, TRBV5-1 and TRBV20-1 were among these segments.

Germline CDR1 is DFQATT and CDR2 is SNEGSKA (reference sequence). This CDR3 has 14 amino acids. With 2 bases clipped from V and 5 bases from J, the junction kept 5 bases outside the gene matches. Incorporated into the TCR beta cDNA libraries were unique molecular identifiers, which served to reduce PCR and sequencing biases. Via MiXCR, TCRdb re-called the PCR reads, giving one row per CDR3 protein. Among roughly 430,000 distinct CDR3 sequences listed, over 30% were seen once. In regard to this clonotype: Its antigen is undetermined.

The receptor was derived from a girl between 2 and 10 years old with multiple sclerosis. Sequences were obtained from blood. The gene calls are TRBV20-1 and TRBJ2-1; 8 positions match TRBD2. The CDR3 sequence is CSARLAGSNNEQFF. DNA of the CDR3: TGCAGTGCTAGATTAGCGGGGTCAAACAATGAGCAGTTCTTC.